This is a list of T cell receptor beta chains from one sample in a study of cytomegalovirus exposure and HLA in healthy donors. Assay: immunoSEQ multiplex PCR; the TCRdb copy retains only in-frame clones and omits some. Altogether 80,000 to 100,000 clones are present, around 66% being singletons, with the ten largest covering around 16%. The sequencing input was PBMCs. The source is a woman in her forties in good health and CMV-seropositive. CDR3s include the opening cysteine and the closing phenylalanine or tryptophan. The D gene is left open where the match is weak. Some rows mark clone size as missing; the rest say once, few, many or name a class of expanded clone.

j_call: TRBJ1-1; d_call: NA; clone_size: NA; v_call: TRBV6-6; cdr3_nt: TGTGCCAGCATGACCAGGGGTCGGAACACTGAAGCTTTCTTT; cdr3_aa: CASMTRGRNTEAFF
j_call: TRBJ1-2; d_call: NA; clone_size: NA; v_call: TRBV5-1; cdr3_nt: TGCGCCAGCAGCCTAGGCGGCGGCTATGGCTACACCTTC; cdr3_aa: CASSLGGGYGYTF
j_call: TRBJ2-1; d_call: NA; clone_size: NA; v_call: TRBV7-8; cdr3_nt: TGTGCCAGCAGCCTACGGAGGGGTCGCACGGGTGATGAGCAGTTCTTC; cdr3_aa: CASSLRRGRTGDEQFF
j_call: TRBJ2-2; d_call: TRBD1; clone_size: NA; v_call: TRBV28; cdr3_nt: TGTGCCAGCACCCGAAGGTGGACAGGAGGTAACACCGGGGAGCTGTTTTTT; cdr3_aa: CASTRRWTGGNTGELFF
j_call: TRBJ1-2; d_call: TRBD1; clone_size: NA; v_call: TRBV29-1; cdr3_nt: TGCAGCGTCATACAGGGGGACCATGGCTACACCTTC; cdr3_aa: CSVIQGDHGYTF
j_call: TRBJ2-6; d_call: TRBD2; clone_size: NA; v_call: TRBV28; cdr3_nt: TGTGCCAGCAGTTTAGCCCGCGGACTAGCGGGAGGGCCTGCTGGGGCCAACGTCCTGACTTTC; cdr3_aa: CASSLARGLAGGPAGANVLTF
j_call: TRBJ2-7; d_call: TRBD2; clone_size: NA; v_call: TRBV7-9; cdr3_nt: TGTGCCAGCAGCTTAGGCCGGTCGGCTAGCGGGTCGTCCTACGAGCAGTACTTC; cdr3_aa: CASSLGRSASGSSYEQYF
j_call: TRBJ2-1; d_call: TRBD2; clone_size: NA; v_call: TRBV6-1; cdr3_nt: TGTGCCAGCACGAGGACTAGCGATGAGCAGTTCTTC; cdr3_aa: CASTRTSDEQFF
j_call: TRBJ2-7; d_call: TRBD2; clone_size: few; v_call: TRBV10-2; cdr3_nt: TGCGCCAGCAGTTCCCCCGGCGGGAGATACGAGCAGTACTTC; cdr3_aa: CASSSPGGRYEQYF
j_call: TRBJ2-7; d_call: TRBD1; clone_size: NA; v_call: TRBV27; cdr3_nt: TGTGCCAGCGGGGGACAGGGGCACGAGCAGTACTTC; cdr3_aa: CASGGQGHEQYF
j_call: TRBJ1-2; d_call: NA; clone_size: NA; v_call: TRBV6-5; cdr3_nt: TGTGCCAGCACCTCTGGCGGACAAAACTATGGCTACACCTTC; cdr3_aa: CASTSGGQNYGYTF
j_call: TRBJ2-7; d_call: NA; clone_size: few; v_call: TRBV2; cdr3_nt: TGTGCCAGCAGTGTCACGGCCTACGAGCAGTACTTC; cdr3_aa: CASSVTAYEQYF
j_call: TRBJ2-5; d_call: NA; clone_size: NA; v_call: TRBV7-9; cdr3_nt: TGTGCCAGCAGCTCACAAGATCCGCCTGAGGGCCAGTACTTC; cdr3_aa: CASSSQDPPEGQYF